The 12 T cell receptor beta chains below come from one sample, sequenced in a study of CD8+CD57+ T cells in acquired aplastic anemia. Genomic DNA acted as the template from which TCR beta VDJ combination and CDR3 sequence profiling were carried out. One entry per CDR3 protein results from TCRdb running MiXCR on the reads. The sample lists some 200,000 distinct CDR3 sequences, 40% to 50% occurring once. Before being chosen for sequencing, patients had shown CD8+CD57+ cell expansion by flow cytometry. The sequencing sample was made of sorted CD4+, CD8+, or CD8+CD57+ T cells (not recorded which) from PBMCs. These receptors were taken from a human donor with aplastic anemia.

In this sample, this clonotype turned up many times. V usage is TRBV19 and J usage is TRBJ1-3; D gene unclear. Germline V gives CDR1 LNHDA, CDR2 SQIVND (reference sequence). The V end was cut by 5 bases, the J end by 4 bases, with 9 bases between. CDR3 size: 13 residues. CDR3 coding DNA: TGTGCCAGTAGTCCCAGTTCCGGAAACACCATATATTTT. Translation gives CASSPSSGNTIYF.

The chain uses TRBV7-2 and TRBJ2-1; no definite D call. The V gene lost 7 bases and the J gene lost 9 bases, with 16 bases spanning the gap. The CDR3 loop spans 13 amino acids. Germline V CDR1 and CDR2: SGHTA, FQGNSA. CDR3 DNA sequence: TGTGCCAGCAAGCTGGGTGTTAACAGTGAGCAGTTCTTC. Protein: CASKLGVNSEQFF.

This chain joins TRBV13 and TRBJ2-7; the match to TRBD2 covers 10 bases. CDR1 and CDR2 from the germline V gene are PRHDT and FYEKMQ (reference sequence). The V gene end was trimmed by 1 base and the J gene end by 2 bases; junction bases not matched to a gene: 8. CDR3 size: 17 residues. The CDR3, as DNA: TGTGCCAGCAGCTTAGTAGCTAGCGGGAGCCCCCCCTACGAGCAGTACGTC. Translation: CASSLVASGSPPYEQYV.

There are many counts of this clonotype. The V call is TRBV12-3 or TRBV12-4, the J call TRBJ1-1; a possible D gene is TRBD1 (5 bases). V lost 6 bases and J 3 bases, leaving 14 bases between the germline ends. The CDR3 length is 14 residues. CDR3 coding DNA: TGTGCCAGCAGACGGGGGTCCGCCGACACTGAAGCTTTCTTT. Translating it yields CASRRGSADTEAFF.

CDR3 sequence: CASSKDGQATEAFF. The CDR3 DNA reads as TGTGCCAGTAGTAAGGACGGGCAGGCCACTGAAGCTTTCTTT. The chain has TRBV19 and TRBJ1-1; D is undetermined. Germline V lookup: CDR1 LNHDA, CDR2 SQIVND (reference sequence). This CDR3 has 14 amino acids. Trimming pared 4 bases from V and 4 bases from J, leaving 13 bases between.

The chain has TRBV20-1 and TRBJ2-1; 9 bases agree with TRBD2. This CDR3 has 13 amino acids. Germline V gene data show CDR1 as DFQATT and CDR2 as SNEGSKA (reference sequence). V gave up 6 bases and J gave up 9 bases; unmatched junction bases: 9. CDR3 in amino acids: CSAPRTSVSEQFF. CDR3 in DNA: TGCAGTGCCCCCCGGACTAGCGTCAGTGAGCAGTTCTTC.

This clonotype was recorded at least ten times. The V call is TRBV9, the J call TRBJ2-7; 7 bases are a match to TRBD2. Germline V gives CDR1 SGDLS, CDR2 YYNGEE. J gave up 3 bases and V 2 bases, and 8 bases lay outside the gene matches. This CDR3 spans 15 amino acids. CDR3: CASSVASSGLYEQYF. Here the CDR3 DNA reads TGTGCCAGCAGCGTCGCGTCTAGCGGACTCTACGAGCAGTACTTC.

Of note for this clonotype: A single base separates this from a much larger clone, so it may be a read error. This sequence joins TRBV24-1 and TRBJ2-1; TRBD2 agrees at 15 bases. In germline, CDR1 is KGHDR, CDR2 SFDVKD. The CDR3 covers 16 residues. Trimming removed 5 bases from V and 8 bases from J; junction bases left unmatched: 6. CDR3 sequence: CATSGTSGRAAHEQFF. The CDR3 nucleotides are TGTGCCACCAGTGGGACTAGCGGGAGGGCTGCACATGAGCAGTTCTTC.

The genes are TRBV2 and TRBJ2-3, with D maybe TRBD2 (6 bases). The CDR3 has 14 amino acids. Germline CDR1 is SNHLY and CDR2 is FYNNEI. The ends were cut back, 7 bases at V and 1 base at J, with 12 bases in the middle. CDR3 sequence: CASTKTRRTDTQYF. The CDR3 nucleotides are TGTGCCAGCACTAAGACTAGGCGCACAGATACGCAGTATTTT.

The V gene is TRBV15, the J gene TRBJ2-1; D remains unclear. CDR1 LNHNV and CDR2 YYDKDF come from the germline V gene (reference sequence). With 0 bases removed from V and 5 bases from J, the gap between germline ends came to 8 bases. CDR3 size: 14 residues. The chain's CDR3 is CATSRDQANNEQFF. The CDR3 region has the DNA TGTGCCACCAGCAGAGATCAGGCAAACAATGAGCAGTTCTTC. Complete variable domain (other parts from reference TRBV15 and TRBJ2-1): DAMVIQNPRYQVTQFGKPVTLSCSQTLNHNVMYWYQQKSSQAPKLLFHYYDKDFNNEADTPDNFQSRRPNTSFCFLDIRSPGLGDTAMYLCATSRDQANNEQFFGPGTRLTVL.

The table lists this clonotype with a count of one. The rearrangement joins TRBV7-2 to TRBJ2-1; D unresolved. The CDR3 loop spans 13 amino acids. Germline V CDR1 and CDR2: SGHTA, FQGNSA. The V and J ends lost 7 bases and 4 bases respectively, with 11 bases between them. The CDR3 DNA reads TGTGCCAGCAATCACCTACGGTACAATGAGCAGTTCTTC. Translating it yields CASNHLRYNEQFF.

There are many counts of this clonotype. V usage is TRBV5-8 and J usage is TRBJ2-5, with D perhaps TRBD2 (6 bases). The CDR3 is made up of 14 amino acids. V lost 4 bases to trimming and J lost 2 bases, with 12 bases between them. CDR1 and CDR2 from the germline V gene are SGHTS and YDEGEE. The CDR3 nucleotides are TGTGCCAGCAGCCTTCGGACTATTCAAGAGACCCAGTACTTC. Protein sequence: CASSLRTIQETQYF.